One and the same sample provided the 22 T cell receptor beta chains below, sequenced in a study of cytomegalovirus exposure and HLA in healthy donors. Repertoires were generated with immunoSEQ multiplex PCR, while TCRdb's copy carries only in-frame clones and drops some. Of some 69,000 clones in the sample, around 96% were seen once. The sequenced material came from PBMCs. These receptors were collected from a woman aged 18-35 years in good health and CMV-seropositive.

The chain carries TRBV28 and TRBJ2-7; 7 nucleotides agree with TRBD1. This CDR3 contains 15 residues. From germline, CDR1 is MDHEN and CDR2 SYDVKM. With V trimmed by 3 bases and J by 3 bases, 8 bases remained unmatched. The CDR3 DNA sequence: TGTGCCAGCAGTTTCGCCGAGACAGGGAACTACGAGCAGTACTTC. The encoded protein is CASSFAETGNYEQYF.

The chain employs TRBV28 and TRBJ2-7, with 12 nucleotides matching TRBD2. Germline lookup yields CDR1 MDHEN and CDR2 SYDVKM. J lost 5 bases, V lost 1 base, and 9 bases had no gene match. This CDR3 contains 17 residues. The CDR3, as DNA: TGTGCCAGCAGTTTATACCTAGCGGGAGGGCCGTTGGACGAGCAGTACTTC. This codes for CASSLYLAGGPLDEQYF.

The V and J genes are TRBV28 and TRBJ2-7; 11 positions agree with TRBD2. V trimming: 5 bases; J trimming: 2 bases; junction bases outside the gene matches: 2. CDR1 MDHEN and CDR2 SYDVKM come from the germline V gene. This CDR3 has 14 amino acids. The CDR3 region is CASSLAGGTYEQYF. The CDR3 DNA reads TGTGCCAGCAGTCTAGCGGGAGGAACCTACGAGCAGTACTTC.

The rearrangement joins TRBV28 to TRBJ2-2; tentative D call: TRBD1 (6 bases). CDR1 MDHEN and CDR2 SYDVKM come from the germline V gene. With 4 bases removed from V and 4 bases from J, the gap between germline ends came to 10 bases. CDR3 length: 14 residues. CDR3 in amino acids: CASSSSTGTGELFF. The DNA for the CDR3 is TGTGCCAGCAGTTCGTCGACAGGCACCGGGGAGCTGTTTTTT.

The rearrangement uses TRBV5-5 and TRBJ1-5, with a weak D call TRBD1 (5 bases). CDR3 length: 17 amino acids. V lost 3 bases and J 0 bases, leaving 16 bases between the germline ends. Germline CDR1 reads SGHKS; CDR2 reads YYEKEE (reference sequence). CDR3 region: CASSWNIQGYSNQPQHF. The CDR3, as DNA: TGTGCCAGCAGCTGGAATATCCAGGGATATAGCAATCAGCCCCAGCATTTT.

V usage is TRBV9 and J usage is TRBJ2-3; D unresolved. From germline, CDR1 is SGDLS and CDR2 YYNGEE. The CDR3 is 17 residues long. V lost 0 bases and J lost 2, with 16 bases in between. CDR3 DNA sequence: TGTGCCAGCAGCGTAGACTTACTCCTCTCCCCCACAGATACGCAGTATTTT. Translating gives CASSVDLLLSPTDTQYF.

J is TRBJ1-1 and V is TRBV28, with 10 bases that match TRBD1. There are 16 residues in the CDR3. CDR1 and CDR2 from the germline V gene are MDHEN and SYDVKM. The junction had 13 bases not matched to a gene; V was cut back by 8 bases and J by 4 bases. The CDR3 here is CASPGSGTGVSTEAFF. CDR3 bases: TGTGCCAGCCCTGGGTCCGGGACAGGGGTGAGCACTGAAGCTTTCTTT.

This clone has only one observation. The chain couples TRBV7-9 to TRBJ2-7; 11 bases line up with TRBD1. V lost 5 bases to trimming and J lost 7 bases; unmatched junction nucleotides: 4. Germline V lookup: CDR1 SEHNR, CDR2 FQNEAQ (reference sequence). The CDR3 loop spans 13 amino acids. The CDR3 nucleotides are TGTGCCAGCAGCACCGGGACAGGGGGAGAGCAGTACTTC. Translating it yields CASSTGTGGEQYF.

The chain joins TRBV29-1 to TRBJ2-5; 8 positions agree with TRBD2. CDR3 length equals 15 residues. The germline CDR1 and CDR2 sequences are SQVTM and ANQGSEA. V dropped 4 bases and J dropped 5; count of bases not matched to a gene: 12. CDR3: CSVVPGGRWGETQYF. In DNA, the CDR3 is TGCAGCGTTGTTCCCGGCGGGAGGTGGGGGGAGACCCAGTACTTC.

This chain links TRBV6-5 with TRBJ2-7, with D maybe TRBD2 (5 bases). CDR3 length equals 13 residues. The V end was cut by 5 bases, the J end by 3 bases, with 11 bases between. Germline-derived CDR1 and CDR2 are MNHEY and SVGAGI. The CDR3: CASSRRESYEQYF. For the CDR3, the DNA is TGTGCCAGCAGTCGACGGGAAAGCTACGAGCAGTACTTC.

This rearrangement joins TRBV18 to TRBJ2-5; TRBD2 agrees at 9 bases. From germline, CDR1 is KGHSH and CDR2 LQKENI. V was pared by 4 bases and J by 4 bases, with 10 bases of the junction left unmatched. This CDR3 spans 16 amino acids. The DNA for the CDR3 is TGTGCCAGCTCACTAACTGAGGCTAGCGGGGTAGAGACCCAGTACTTC. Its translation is CASSLTEASGVETQYF. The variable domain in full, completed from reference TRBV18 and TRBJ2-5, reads NAGVMQNPRHLVRRRGQEARLRCSPMKGHSHVYWYRQLPEEGLKFMVYLQKENIIDESGMPKERFSAEFPKEGPSILRIQQVVRGDSAAYFCASSLTEASGVETQYFGPGTRLLVL.

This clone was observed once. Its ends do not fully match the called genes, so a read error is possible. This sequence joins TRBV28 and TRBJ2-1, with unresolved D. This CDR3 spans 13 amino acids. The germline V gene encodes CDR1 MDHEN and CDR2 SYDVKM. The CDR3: CASNSPPYNEQFF. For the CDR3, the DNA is TGTGCCAGCAACAGCCCTCCCTATAATGAGCAGTTCTTC.

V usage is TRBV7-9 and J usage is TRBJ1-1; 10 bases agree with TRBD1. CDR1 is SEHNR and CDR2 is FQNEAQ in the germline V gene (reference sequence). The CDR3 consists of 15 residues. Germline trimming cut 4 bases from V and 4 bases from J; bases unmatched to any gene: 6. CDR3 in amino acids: CASSSVTGGGTEAFF. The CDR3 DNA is TGTGCCAGCAGCTCAGTGACAGGGGGCGGCACTGAAGCTTTCTTT.

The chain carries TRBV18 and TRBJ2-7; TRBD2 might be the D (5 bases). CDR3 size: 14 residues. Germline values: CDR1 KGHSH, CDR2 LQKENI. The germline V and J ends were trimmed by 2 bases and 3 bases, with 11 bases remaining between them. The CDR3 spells CASSPGSGFYEQYF. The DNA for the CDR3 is TGTGCCAGCTCACCAGGGTCGGGGTTCTACGAGCAGTACTTC.

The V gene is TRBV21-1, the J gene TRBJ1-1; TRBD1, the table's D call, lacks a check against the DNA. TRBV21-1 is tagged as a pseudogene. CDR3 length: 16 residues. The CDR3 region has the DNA TGTGCCAGCAGCAAACGACAGGGACGCATGAACACTGAAGCTTTCTTT. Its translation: CASSKRQGRMNTEAFF.

The CDR3 here is CASTPTPQESSVSNEKLFF. The CDR3 DNA sequence: TGCGCCAGCACCCCAACTCCACAGGAGTCTAGCGTCTCTAATGAAAAACTGTTTTTT. The V call is TRBV4-1, the J call TRBJ1-4; tentatively, D is TRBD1 (5 bases). In germline, CDR1 is MGHRA, CDR2 YSYEKL. The CDR3 contains 19 residues. The V end lost 7 bases, the J end lost 3 bases, and 27 bases lay between the germline ends.

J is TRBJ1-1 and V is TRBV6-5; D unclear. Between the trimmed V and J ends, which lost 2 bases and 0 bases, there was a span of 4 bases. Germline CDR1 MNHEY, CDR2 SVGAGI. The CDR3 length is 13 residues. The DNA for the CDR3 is TGTGCCAGCAGTTACCGGGTGAACACTGAAGCTTTCTTT. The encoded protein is CASSYRVNTEAFF.

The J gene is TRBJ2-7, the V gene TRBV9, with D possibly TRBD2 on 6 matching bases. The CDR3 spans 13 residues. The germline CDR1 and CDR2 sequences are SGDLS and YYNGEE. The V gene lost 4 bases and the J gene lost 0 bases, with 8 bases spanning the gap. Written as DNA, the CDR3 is TGTGCCAGCAGCCGGGGACTCTCCTACGAGCAGTACTTC. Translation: CASSRGLSYEQYF.

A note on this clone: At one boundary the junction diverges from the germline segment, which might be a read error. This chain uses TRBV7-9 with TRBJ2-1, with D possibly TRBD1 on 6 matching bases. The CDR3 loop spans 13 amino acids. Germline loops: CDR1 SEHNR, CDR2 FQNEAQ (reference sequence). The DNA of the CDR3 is TGTGCCAGCAGTTTAGGACAGTACAATGAGCAGTTCTTC. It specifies CASSLGQYNEQFF.

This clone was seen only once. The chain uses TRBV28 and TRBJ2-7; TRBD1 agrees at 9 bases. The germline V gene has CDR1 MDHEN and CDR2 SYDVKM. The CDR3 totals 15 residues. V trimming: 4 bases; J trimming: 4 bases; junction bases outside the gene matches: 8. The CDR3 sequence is CASSSSGTGRYEQYF. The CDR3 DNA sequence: TGTGCCAGCAGTTCCTCCGGGACAGGGAGGTACGAGCAGTACTTC.

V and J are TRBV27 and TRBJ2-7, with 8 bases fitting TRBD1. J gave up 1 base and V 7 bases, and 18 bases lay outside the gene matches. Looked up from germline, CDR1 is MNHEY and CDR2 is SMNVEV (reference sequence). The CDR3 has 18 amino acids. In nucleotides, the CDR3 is TGTGCCAGCACCTCGATGGACAGGGATAATAGTTGGTCCTACGAGCAGTACTTC. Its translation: CASTSMDRDNSWSYEQYF.

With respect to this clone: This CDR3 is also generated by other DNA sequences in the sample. CDR3 loop: CASSLGQNTEAFF. The CDR3 DNA sequence: TGTGCCAGCAGTTTGGGACAGAACACTGAAGCTTTCTTT. The J gene is TRBJ1-1, the V gene TRBV2; TRBD1 is a possible D gene (6 bases). The germline CDR1 and CDR2 sequences are SNHLY and FYNNEI. The CDR3 contains 13 residues. The ends were cut back, 5 bases at V and 1 base at J, with 8 bases in the middle.